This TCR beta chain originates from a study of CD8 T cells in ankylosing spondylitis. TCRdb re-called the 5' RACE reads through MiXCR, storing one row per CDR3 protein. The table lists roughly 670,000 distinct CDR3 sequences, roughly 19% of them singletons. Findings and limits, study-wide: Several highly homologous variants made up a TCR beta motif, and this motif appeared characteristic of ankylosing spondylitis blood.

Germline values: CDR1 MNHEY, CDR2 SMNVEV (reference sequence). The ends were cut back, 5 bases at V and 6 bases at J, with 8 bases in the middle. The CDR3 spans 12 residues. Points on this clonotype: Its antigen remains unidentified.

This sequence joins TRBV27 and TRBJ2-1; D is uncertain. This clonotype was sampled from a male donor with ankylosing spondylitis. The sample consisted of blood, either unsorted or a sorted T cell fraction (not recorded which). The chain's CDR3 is CASSPNPNEQFF. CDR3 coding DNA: TGTGCCAGCAGTCCTAACCCCAATGAGCAGTTCTTC.